This T cell receptor beta chain emerged from a study of molecular identifiers for immune sequencing clone quantification. CDR1 is ENHRY and CDR2 is SYGVKD in the germline V gene. This CDR3 is 14 amino acids long. The germline V and J ends were trimmed by 4 bases and 2 bases, with 11 bases remaining between them. This clonotype was observed a few times. Via MiXCR, TCRdb re-called the PCR reads, giving one row per CDR3 protein. The table lists about 510,000 distinct CDR3 sequences, approximately 25% of them singletons. The TCR was taken from a human donor in good health. Some libraries in this study had Jurkat cell RNA spiked in. The chain has TRBV10-3 and TRBJ1-1, with D uncertain. Sequencing was performed on naive CD8+ T cells from blood, with Jurkat cell RNA spiked in. Subset of the sample: FACS-sorted CD8+CD4-CCR7+CD45RA+ naive T cells. The CDR3: CAISGEGGNTEAFF. CDR3 DNA: TGTGCCATCAGTGGCGAGGGAGGCAACACTGAAGCTTTCTTT.